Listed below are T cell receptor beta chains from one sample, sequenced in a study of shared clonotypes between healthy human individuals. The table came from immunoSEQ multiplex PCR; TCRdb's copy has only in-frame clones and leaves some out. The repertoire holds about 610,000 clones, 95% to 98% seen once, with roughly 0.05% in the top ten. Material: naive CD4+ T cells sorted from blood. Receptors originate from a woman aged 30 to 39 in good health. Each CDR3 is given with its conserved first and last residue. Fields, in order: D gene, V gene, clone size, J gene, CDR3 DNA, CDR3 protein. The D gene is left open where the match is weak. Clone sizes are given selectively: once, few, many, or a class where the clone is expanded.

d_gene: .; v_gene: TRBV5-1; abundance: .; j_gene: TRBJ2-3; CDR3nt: TGCGCCAGCAGCCCAGGGCCATTCACAGATACGCAGTATTTT; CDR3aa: CASSPGPFTDTQYF
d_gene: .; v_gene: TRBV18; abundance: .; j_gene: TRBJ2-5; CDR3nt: TGTGCCAGCTCACCAGGACTGGGTTTGGAGACCCAGTACTTC; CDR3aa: CASSPGLGLETQYF
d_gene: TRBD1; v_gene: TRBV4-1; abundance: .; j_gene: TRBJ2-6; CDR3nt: TGCGCCAGCAGCCAAGGACAGGGGGGCTCTGGGGCCAACGTCCTGACTTTC; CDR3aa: CASSQGQGGSGANVLTF
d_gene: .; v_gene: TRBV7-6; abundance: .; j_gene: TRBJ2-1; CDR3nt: TGTGCCAGCAGCTTTCTTAGCTACAATGAGCAGTTCTTC; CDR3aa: CASSFLSYNEQFF
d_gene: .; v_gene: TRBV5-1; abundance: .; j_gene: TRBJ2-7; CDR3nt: TGCGCCAGCAGTTTGAATAGGGACCATTGGAAACACTCCTACGAGCAGTACTTC; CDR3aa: CASSLNRDHWKHSYEQYF
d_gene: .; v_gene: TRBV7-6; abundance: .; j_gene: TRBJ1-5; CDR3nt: TGTGCCAGCAGCGAAATGGACAGTATAAATCAGCCCCAGCATTTT; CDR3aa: CASSEMDSINQPQHF
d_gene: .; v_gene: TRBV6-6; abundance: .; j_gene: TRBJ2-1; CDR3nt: TGTGCCAGCAGTTACTCGATCATGGTTGAGCAGTTCTTC; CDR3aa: CASSYSIMVEQFF
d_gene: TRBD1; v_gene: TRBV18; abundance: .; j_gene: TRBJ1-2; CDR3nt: TGTGCCAGCTCATTGGACAGGGGGCTTGGCTACACCTTC; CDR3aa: CASSLDRGLGYTF
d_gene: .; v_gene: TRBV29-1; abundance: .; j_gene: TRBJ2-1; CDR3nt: TGCAGCGTTGAAGAGGGGAGGACAGGCTCCTACAATGAGCAGTTCTTC; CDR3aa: CSVEEGRTGSYNEQFF
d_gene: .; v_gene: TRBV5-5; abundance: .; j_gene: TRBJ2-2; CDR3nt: TGTGCCAGCAGCTTGGAGGGCACCGGGGAGCTGTTTTTT; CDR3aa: CASSLEGTGELFF
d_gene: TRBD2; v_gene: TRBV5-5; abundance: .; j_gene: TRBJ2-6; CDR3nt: TGTGCCAGCAGCTTGGCCGGGGGGTCTGGGGCCAACGTCCTGACTTTC; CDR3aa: CASSLAGGSGANVLTF
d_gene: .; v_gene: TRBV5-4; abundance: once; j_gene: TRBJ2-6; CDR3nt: TGTGCCAGCAGCTTGGGAACCCCGGGACACCCAAACTCTGGGGCCAACGTCCTGACTTTC; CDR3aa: CASSLGTPGHPNSGANVLTF
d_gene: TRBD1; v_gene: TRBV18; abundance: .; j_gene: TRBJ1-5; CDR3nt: TGTGCCAGCTCACCAGAACAGGGGAGGCAGCCCCAGCATTTT; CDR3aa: CASSPEQGRQPQHF
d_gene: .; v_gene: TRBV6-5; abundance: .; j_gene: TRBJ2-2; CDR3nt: TGTGCCAGCAGTTACTCGAGTACCCGGCCCACCGGGGAGCTGTTTTTT; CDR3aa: CASSYSSTRPTGELFF
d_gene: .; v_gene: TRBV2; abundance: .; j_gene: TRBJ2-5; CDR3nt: TGTGCCAGTGTGGCAGGGGGGCAAGAGACCCAGTACTTC; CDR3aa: CASVAGGQETQYF
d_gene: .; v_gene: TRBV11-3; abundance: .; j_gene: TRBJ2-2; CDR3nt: TGTGCCAGCAGCTTAGGGGGAGCCGGGGAGCTGTTTTTT; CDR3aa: CASSLGGAGELFF
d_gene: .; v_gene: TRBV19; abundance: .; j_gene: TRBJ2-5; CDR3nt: TGTGCCAGTAGTAGTGCCGGGTGGCAAACCCAGTACTTC; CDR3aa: CASSSAGWQTQYF
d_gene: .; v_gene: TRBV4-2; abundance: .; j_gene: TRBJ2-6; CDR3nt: TGTGCCAGCAGCCTTCTCATCAGCCGGGGAGCAAGTGGGGCCAACGTCCTGACTTTC; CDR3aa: CASSLLISRGASGANVLTF
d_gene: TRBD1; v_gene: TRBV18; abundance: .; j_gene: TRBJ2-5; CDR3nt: TGTGCCAGCTCAAGGACAGGCCAAGAGACCCAGTACTTC; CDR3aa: CASSRTGQETQYF
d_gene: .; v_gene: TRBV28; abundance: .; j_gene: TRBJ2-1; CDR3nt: TGTGCCAGCAGTTTGGCACAGGGCTATGAGCAGTTCTTC; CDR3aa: CASSLAQGYEQFF
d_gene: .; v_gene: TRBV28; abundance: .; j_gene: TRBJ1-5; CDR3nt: TGTGCCAGCAGGGGAGGGGTCGACGATCAGCCCCAGCATTTT; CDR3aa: CASRGGVDDQPQHF
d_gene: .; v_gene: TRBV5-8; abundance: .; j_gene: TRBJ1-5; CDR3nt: TGTGCCAGCAGCTTGGGTCGTGTGGGATGGAGCAATCAGCCCCAGCATTTT; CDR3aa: CASSLGRVGWSNQPQHF
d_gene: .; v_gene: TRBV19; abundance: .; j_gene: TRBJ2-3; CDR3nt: TGTGCCAGTAGTATAAACCCCAGGGGGGCTGGCACAGATACGCAGTATTTT; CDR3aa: CASSINPRGAGTDTQYF
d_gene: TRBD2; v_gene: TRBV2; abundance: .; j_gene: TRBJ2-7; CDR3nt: TGTGCCAGCAGTGCCGGACTAGCGGGAGGTGACGAGCAGTACTTC; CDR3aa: CASSAGLAGGDEQYF
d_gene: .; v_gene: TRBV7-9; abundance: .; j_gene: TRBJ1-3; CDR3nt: TGTGCCAGCAGCCAGACGGGTCTTAGCTCTGGAAACACCATATATTTT; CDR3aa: CASSQTGLSSGNTIYF
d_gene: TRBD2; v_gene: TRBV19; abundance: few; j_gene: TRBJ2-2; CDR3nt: TGTGCCAGTAGGGACGCAGGGAGGGCTTCGAACACCGGGGAGCTGTTTTTT; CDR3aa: CASRDAGRASNTGELFF
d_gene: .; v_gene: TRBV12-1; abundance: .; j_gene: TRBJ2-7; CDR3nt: TGTGCCAGCAGCTTTGCGTCTCTAGCGGGAGGGCCTAGGGGGTACGAGCAGTACTTC; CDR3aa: CASSFASLAGGPRGYEQYF
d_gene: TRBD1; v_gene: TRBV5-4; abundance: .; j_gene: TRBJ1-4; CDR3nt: TGTGCCAGCAGCTTGAAACAGGGGGGAGAAAAACTGTTTTTT; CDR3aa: CASSLKQGGEKLFF
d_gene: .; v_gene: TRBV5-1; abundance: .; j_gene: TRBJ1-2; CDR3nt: TGCGCCAGCAGCTTGGGGGCGCCCGACAGTGACTTCTATGGCTACACCTTC; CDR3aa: CASSLGAPDSDFYGYTF
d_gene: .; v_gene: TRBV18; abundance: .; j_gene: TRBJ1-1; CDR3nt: TGTGCCAGCTCACCAGCTCCACCGGGCCTGAACACTGAAGCTTTCTTT; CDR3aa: CASSPAPPGLNTEAFF
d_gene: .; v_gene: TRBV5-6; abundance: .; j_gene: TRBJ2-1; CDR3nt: TGTGCCAGCTCCCATTCCCGAGGGAGCAGGACCTACAATGAGCAGTTCTTC; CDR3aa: CASSHSRGSRTYNEQFF
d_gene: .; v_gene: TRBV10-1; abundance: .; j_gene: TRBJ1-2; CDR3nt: TGCGCCAGCAGTGGGGGGGGCATCAGTACGCGAAACTATGGCTACACCTTC; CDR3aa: CASSGGGISTRNYGYTF
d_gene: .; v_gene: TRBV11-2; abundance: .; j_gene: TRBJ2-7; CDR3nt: TGTGCCAGCAGCTTCCAGGGGGGTCCCTACGAGCAGTACTTC; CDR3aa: CASSFQGGPYEQYF
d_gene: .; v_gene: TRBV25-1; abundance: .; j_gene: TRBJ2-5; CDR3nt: TGTGCCAGCAGTGGGGGACTGTCCCAGTACTTC; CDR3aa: CASSGGLSQYF
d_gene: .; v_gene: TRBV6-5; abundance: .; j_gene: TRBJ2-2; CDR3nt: TGTGCCAGCAGGATCACTTACCCCGGGGAGCTGTTTTTT; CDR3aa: CASRITYPGELFF
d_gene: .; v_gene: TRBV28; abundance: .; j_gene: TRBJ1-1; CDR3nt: TGTGCCAGCATCCCCGGGGGAGGGAACACTGAAGCTTTCTTT; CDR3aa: CASIPGGGNTEAFF
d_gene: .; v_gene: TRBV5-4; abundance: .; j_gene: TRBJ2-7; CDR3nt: TGTGCCAGCAGCCTCCCGGGCGACCTAAGCTCCTACGAGCAGTACTTC; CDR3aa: CASSLPGDLSSYEQYF
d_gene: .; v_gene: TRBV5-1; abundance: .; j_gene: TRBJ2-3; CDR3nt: TGCGCCAGCAGCTTGGTTGTAACTGATACGCAGTATTTT; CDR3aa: CASSLVVTDTQYF
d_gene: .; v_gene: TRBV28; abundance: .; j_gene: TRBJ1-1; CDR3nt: TGTGCCAGCAGTTTACGGCAGAAGAACACTGAAGCTTTCTTT; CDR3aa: CASSLRQKNTEAFF
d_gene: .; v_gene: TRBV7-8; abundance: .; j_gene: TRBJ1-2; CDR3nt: TGTGCCAGCAGCTCTTCCGGGATCAACTATGGCTACACCTTC; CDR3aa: CASSSSGINYGYTF
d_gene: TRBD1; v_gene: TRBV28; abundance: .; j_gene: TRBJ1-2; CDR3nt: TGTGCCAGCAGTCCGGGACAGGCCCAAGGCTACACCTTC; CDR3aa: CASSPGQAQGYTF
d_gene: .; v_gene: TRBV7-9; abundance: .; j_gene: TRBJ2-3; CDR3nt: TGTGCCAGCAGCCCTCCCCCAGATACGCAGTATTTT; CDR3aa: CASSPPPDTQYF
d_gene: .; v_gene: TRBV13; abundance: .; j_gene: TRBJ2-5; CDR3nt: TGTGCCAGCAGCTTCCGAGAGACCCAGTACTTC; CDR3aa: CASSFRETQYF
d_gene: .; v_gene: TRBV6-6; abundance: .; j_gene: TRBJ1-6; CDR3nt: TGTGCCAGCAGCCCATCCAGGGATGTACGGAATTCACCCCTCCACTTT; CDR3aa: CASSPSRDVRNSPLHF
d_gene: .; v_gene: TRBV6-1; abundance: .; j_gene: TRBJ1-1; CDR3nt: TGTGCCATCGGCTGGAGTTGGGGGGACACTGAAGCTTTCTTT; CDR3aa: CAIGWSWGDTEAFF
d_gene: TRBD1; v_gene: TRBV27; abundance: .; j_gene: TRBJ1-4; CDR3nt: TGTGCCAGCAGATTACAAGGACAGGGCTATGAAAAACTGTTTTTT; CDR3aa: CASRLQGQGYEKLFF
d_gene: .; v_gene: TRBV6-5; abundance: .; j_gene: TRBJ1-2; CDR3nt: TGTGCCAGCAGTTACCCTTTTGGGGGCTACACCTTC; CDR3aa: CASSYPFGGYTF
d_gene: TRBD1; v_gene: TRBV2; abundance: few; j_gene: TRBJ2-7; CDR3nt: TGTGCCAGCATGGGGACAGGCTCCTACGAGCAGTACTTC; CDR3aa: CASMGTGSYEQYF
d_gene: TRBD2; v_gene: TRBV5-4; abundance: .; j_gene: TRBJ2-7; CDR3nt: TGTGCCAGCAGCTGGGGGACTAGCGGCGTATACGAGCAGTACTTC; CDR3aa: CASSWGTSGVYEQYF
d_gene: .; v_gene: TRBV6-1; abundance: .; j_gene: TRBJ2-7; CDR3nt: TGTGCCAGCAGTGCCCAAGATTCGGCAGGCTCCTACGAGCAGTACTTC; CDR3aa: CASSAQDSAGSYEQYF